The clone carrying this T cell receptor beta chain was picked up many times. Its antigen remains unknown. The lymph nodes were axillary draining lymph nodes from breast cancer patients. TCRdb re-analysed the multiplex PCR reads in MiXCR, keeping a single row per CDR3 protein. The sample has approximately 280,000 distinct CDR3 sequences, 30% seen once. This sample is part of a study of breast tumors, draining lymph nodes, adjacent tissues. Study observations and caveats: Data fit most tumor T cells coming from lymph node, expanding in tumor.

The TCR sequence derives from a female donor with breast cancer. Some clones in this sample may be carry-over from other donors' samples. Material: axillary lymph node tissue.

CDR3 region: CRRTSRRDRETDTQYF. CDR3 sequence (DNA): TGCAGGAGAACCTCACGGCGGGACAGGGAAACAGATACGCAGTATTTT. The chain carries TRBV20-1 and TRBJ2-3; TRBD1 aligns across 9 bases. Germline-derived CDR1 and CDR2 are DFQATT and SNEGSKA (reference sequence). This CDR3 comprises 16 residues.